The present TCR beta chain was sequenced within a study of blood T cell repertoires in COVID-19. Libraries were prepared by immunoSEQ multiplex PCR; TCRdb keeps only in-frame clonotypes and omits some of them. This table holds about 93,000 clones, almost 80% found once. Germline CDR1 is GTSNPN and CDR2 is SVGIG (reference sequence). Trimming took 4 bases from V and 7 from J; bases not matched to a gene: 8. The CDR3 is made up of 14 amino acids. The sequenced sample was peripheral blood. The V and J genes are TRBV30 and TRBJ1-3; 9 bases match TRBD1. The TCR sequence derives from a human donor in a cohort sampled during active COVID-19. The CDR3 bases are TGTGCCTGGACCTTGGACAGGGGTGGTAACACCATATATTTT. It is translated as CAWTLDRGGNTIYF.